This T cell receptor (beta chain) was sequenced during a study of circulating CD8 cells and anti-PD-1 response in melanoma. Study information: Anti-PD-1 was first-line therapy for about 50% of the 13 patients.

Findings and limits, study-wide: Replicates were generally not done for experiments. PD-1 and DPOS subsets showed similar, higher clonality than DNEG.

By share of the sample, this clonotype is large. Antigen specificity is unknown. Sorting of live CD3+CD8+TCRalphabeta+ cells by PD-1 and/or TIGIT gave four subsets. The QIAseq Immune Repertoire TCR panel built the libraries from about 16 ng of total RNA. One entry per CDR3 protein, called by TCRdb with MiXCR from the reads. The sample lists around 1,200 distinct CDR3 sequences; nearly 6% were seen once. Germline V lookup: CDR1 MDHEN, CDR2 SYDVKM. Trimming took off 6 bases at V and 0 bases at J, with 6 bases between the two ends. This CDR3 is built from 12 residues. The sequence came from a human donor with melanoma. The chain recombines TRBV28 with TRBJ2-7; D call uncertain. The input for sequencing was CD8+ T cells from PBMCs, taken at baseline or after one month of anti-PD-1 therapy (not recorded which). The CDR3 coding sequence is TGTGCCAGCAGCCTAAACTCCTACGAGCAGTACTTC. Translation gives CASSLNSYEQYF.